A selection of T cell receptor beta chains follows, all from one sample in a study of cytomegalovirus exposure and HLA in healthy donors. Only in-frame clones appear in the TCRdb table, and some are missing; sequencing was by immunoSEQ multiplex PCR. Seen here are fewer than 250,000 clones, roughly 79% observed once, and the top ten hold 1.5% to 2%. The specimen sequenced was PBMCs. Receptors were obtained from a male donor in good health and CMV-seronegative. Each CDR3 is given with its conserved first and last residue. D genes are given only for firm matches. Clone size is shown for a subset of rows, as once, few, many or a class of expanded clone.

D	V	size	J	length	DNA	CDR3
TRBD2	TRBV6-5	.	TRBJ2-7	15	TGTGCCAGCAGGGACGCCGGCGGGAGTAGACACGAGCAGTACTTC	CASRDAGGSRHEQYF
TRBD1	TRBV5-1	.	TRBJ2-7	14	TGCGCCAGCAGCCTTGACAGGGGCGGTTACGAGCAGTACTTC	CASSLDRGGYEQYF
.	TRBV6-5	.	TRBJ1-5	15	TGTGCCAGCAGGGTCGCACAGGAAGGGGTTCAGCCCCAGCATTTT	CASRVAQEGVQPQHF
TRBD1	TRBV18	.	TRBJ1-3	13	TGTGCCAGCGCCCCGGACAGGGTGAACACCATATATTTT	CASAPDRVNTIYF
.	TRBV5-6	once	TRBJ2-7	16	TGTGCCAGCAGCTTAGTACGGGAGAGTTACTCCTACGAGCAGTACTTC	CASSLVRESYSYEQYF
.	TRBV28	.	TRBJ2-3	15	TGTGCCAGCAGAAATTGGGAACAGGGCACAGATACGCAGTATTTT	CASRNWEQGTDTQYF
TRBD1	TRBV5-1	.	TRBJ2-5	17	TGCGCCAGCAGCTTGTCCTACGCCCGGGACAGAGAAGAGACCCAGTACTTC	CASSLSYARDREETQYF
.	TRBV4-3	.	TRBJ1-3	18	TGCGCCAGCAGCCATCTCAGAGCGGGGGAGGGTTCTGGAAACACCATATATTTT	CASSHLRAGEGSGNTIYF
TRBD1	TRBV7-2	few	TRBJ2-2	17	TGTGCCAGCAGCGTTCGTGCGGGACAGGTCAACACCGGGGAGCTGTTTTTT	CASSVRAGQVNTGELFF
.	TRBV15	.	TRBJ2-1	14	TGTGCCACCAGCAGAGGCGGGACAGACAATGAGCAGTTCTTC	CATSRGGTDNEQFF
TRBD1	TRBV6-5	.	TRBJ2-2	16	TGTGCCAGCAGTTACGCCGGGACAGCGAACACCGGGGAGCTGTTTTTT	CASSYAGTANTGELFF
TRBD1	TRBV7-9	.	TRBJ2-5	14	TGTGCCAGCAGCTTGACAGGGAAGTTGGAGACCCAGTACTTC	CASSLTGKLETQYF